A single sample is the source of the 25 T cell receptor beta chains below, sequenced in a study of breast tumors, draining lymph nodes, adjacent tissues. TCRdb re-called the multiplex PCR reads with MiXCR, one entry per CDR3 protein. Of 12,000 to 15,000 distinct CDR3 sequences listed, around 52% are singletons. Sequencing input: tumor-adjacent breast tissue. The receptors shown here come from a female donor with breast cancer. Some clones in this sample may be carry-over from other donors' samples.

The chain recombines TRBV20-1 with TRBJ2-7, with 10 bases matching TRBD1. The CDR3 extends over 14 amino acids. Trimming at V came to 6 bases and at J to 0 bases, leaving 5 bases not matched to a gene. Germline lookup yields CDR1 DFQATT and CDR2 SNEGSKA (reference sequence). The CDR3 loop reads CSARQGAGSYEQYF. The DNA of the CDR3 is TGCAGTGCCAGACAGGGGGCAGGCTCCTACGAGCAGTACTTC.

The rearrangement joins TRBV12-5 to TRBJ2-1; 8 nucleotides match TRBD1. The germline CDR1 and CDR2 sequences are LGHNT and FRNRAP. The CDR3 runs 16 residues. Losses at the gene ends were 6 bases for V and 2 bases for J; bases not matched to a gene: 9. CDR3 nucleotides: TGTGCTAGTGGCCCGGAAGGACAGGGAACCTACAATGAGCAGTTCTTC. It specifies CASGPEGQGTYNEQFF.

Remarks on this clonotype: A read error may be the cause here, since a much bigger clone is one base away. The rearrangement links TRBV11-2 to TRBJ1-3; 9 bases are shared with TRBD1. Germline V lookup: CDR1 SGHAT, CDR2 FQNNGV. J lost 11 bases, V lost 4 bases, and 6 bases had no gene match. This CDR3 spans 13 amino acids. The CDR3 loop is CASSSDRGTAIYF. The CDR3 nucleotides are TGTGCCAGCAGCTCGGACAGGGGAACCGCCATATATTTT. Complete variable domain (other parts from reference TRBV11-2 and TRBJ1-3): EAGVAQSPRYKIIEKRQSVAFWCNPISGHATLYWYQQILGQGPKLLIQFQNNGVVDDSQLPKDRFSAERLKGVDSTLKIQPAKLEDSAVYLCASSSDRGTAIYFGEGSWLTVV.

This clonotype was detected ten times or more. The chain recombines TRBV6-5 with TRBJ1-4; D unclear. V lost 5 bases and J 12 bases, leaving 31 bases between the germline ends. Germline CDR1 reads MNHEY; CDR2 reads SVGAGI. The CDR3 contains 18 residues. This CDR3 reads CASSHRNGGQNSVEQLFF. The CDR3 nucleotides read TGTGCCAGCAGTCACCGGAACGGAGGGCAAAACTCAGTCGAACAACTGTTTTTT.

This clonotype was detected many times. This chain links TRBV7-9 with TRBJ2-3; maybe TRBD2 (6 bases). This CDR3 is 16 amino acids long. In germline, CDR1 is SEHNR, CDR2 FQNEAQ (reference sequence). V was clipped by 1 base and J by 0 bases, with 11 bases between them. The CDR3 nucleotides are TGTGCCAGCAGCTTAGGTTGGGCGGGGAGCACAGATACGCAGTATTTT. As protein: CASSLGWAGSTDTQYF.

Regarding this clonotype: This may stem from a read error, because a much larger clone lies one nucleotide away. This chain uses TRBV9 with TRBJ1-5; TRBD1 is a possible D gene (6 bases). Germline lookup yields CDR1 SGDLS and CDR2 YYNGEE. This CDR3 comprises 15 residues. CDR3 in amino acids: CTSSAGVGGNQPPHF. As DNA, the CDR3 is TGTACCAGCAGCGCAGGAGTCGGGGGCAATCAGCCCCCGCATTTT.

The chain joins TRBV5-1 to TRBJ1-2; D might be TRBD1 (5 bases). Trimming shortened V by 7 bases and J by 8 bases, and 18 bases separated the two germline ends. The germline V gene encodes CDR1 SGHRS and CDR2 YFSETQ. This CDR3 spans 13 amino acids. CDR3 bases: TGCGCCAGCCGACCTGGAGGGGAAAGGGGCTACACCTTC. Translating it yields CASRPGGERGYTF.

V gene TRBV20-1 combines with J gene TRBJ2-3; D is perhaps TRBD2 (6 bases). V lost 3 bases, J lost 6 bases, and 13 bases lay in between. This CDR3 region has 13 residues. Germline V gene lookup returns CDR1 DFQATT and CDR2 SNEGSKA (reference sequence). CDR3 sequence: CSARGDFFDTQYF. Here the CDR3 DNA reads TGCAGTGCTAGGGGGGACTTCTTCGATACGCAGTATTTT.

The chain couples TRBV7-9 to TRBJ2-7; 9 bases are shared with TRBD2. CDR1 is SEHNR and CDR2 is FQNEAQ in the germline V gene (reference sequence). This CDR3 is built from 13 residues. V trimming: 3 bases; J trimming: 5 bases; junction bases outside the gene matches: 2. CDR3 region: CASSFSGGNEQYF. CDR3 nucleotides: TGTGCCAGCAGCTTTAGCGGGGGAAACGAGCAGTACTTC.

This clonotype has ten or more counts. J is TRBJ2-3 and V is TRBV7-9; D uncertain. This CDR3 has 14 residues. Looked up from germline, CDR1 is SEHNR and CDR2 is FQNEAQ (reference sequence). V lost 1 base and J lost 6, with 11 bases in between. The CDR3: CASSLGAGLDTQYF. CDR3 bases: TGTGCCAGCAGCTTAGGTGCTGGGCTGGATACGCAGTATTTT. The full variable domain, its missing parts supplied by reference TRBV7-9 and TRBJ2-3, is DTGVSQNPRHKITKRGQNVTFRCDPISEHNRLYWYRQTLGQGPEFLTYFQNEAQLEKSRLLSDRFSAERPKGSFSTLEIQRTEQGDSAMYLCASSLGAGLDTQYFGPGTRLTVL.

Many counts were recorded for this clonotype. This chain uses TRBV10-1 with TRBJ2-2, with 8 bases fitting TRBD1. Germline assignment: CDR1 WNHNN and CDR2 SYGVQD (reference sequence). With V trimmed by 6 bases and J by 1 base, 1 base remained unmatched. The CDR3 consists of 14 residues. The CDR3 coding sequence is TGCGCCAGCAGCGGGACAGGGAACACCGGGGAGCTGTTTTTT. Its protein is CASSGTGNTGELFF.

This clonotype was detected ten times or more. This chain links TRBV3-1 with TRBJ2-5, with D unresolved. This CDR3 spans 13 amino acids. Germline CDR1 LGHDT, CDR2 YNNKEL (reference sequence). The V and J ends lost 1 base and 3 bases respectively, with 6 bases between them. CDR3 bases: TGTGCCAGCAGCCAAGCTGGAAAAGAGACCCAGTACTTC. This sequence encodes CASSQAGKETQYF.

The rearrangement links TRBV19 to TRBJ2-3; a possible D gene is TRBD2 (6 bases). Trimming stripped 3 bases from V and 4 bases from J, with 17 bases between. Germline V lookup: CDR1 LNHDA, CDR2 SQIVND (reference sequence). This CDR3 is built from 16 residues. CDR3 sequence reads: CASSIGRRGRADTQYF. The DNA of the CDR3 is TGTGCCAGTAGTATTGGTAGGAGGGGTAGGGCAGATACGCAGTATTTT.

The chain carries TRBV24-1 and TRBJ2-1, with 7 bases identical to TRBD2. The CDR3 sequence is 16 residues long. Germline loops: CDR1 KGHDR, CDR2 SFDVKD. Unmatched junction bases numbered 13, after V lost 4 bases and J lost 8 bases. DNA of the CDR3: TGTGCCACCAGTGACCCGACTAGGACTAGTTCCTATGAGCAGTTCTTC. Protein product: CATSDPTRTSSYEQFF.

The chain combines TRBV3-1 with TRBJ2-2; D may be TRBD1 (6 bases). The CDR3 covers 17 residues. Germline values: CDR1 LGHDT, CDR2 YNNKEL (reference sequence). The V end was cut by 0 bases, the J end by 4 bases, with 15 bases between. Here the CDR3 reads CASSQDQGGVSTGELFF. The CDR3 DNA is TGTGCCAGCAGCCAAGATCAAGGGGGAGTTAGCACCGGGGAGCTGTTTTTT.

The chain recombines TRBV15 with TRBJ1-2; 8 bases align to TRBD1. This CDR3 is built from 17 residues. Trimming removed 2 bases from V and 0 bases from J; junction bases left unmatched: 8. Germline V CDR1 and CDR2: LNHNV, YYDKDF (reference sequence). CDR3 coding DNA: TGTGCCACCAGCAGACCGCGGACAGGGAAAGCTAACTATGGCTACACCTTC. It codes for CATSRPRTGKANYGYTF.

The chain combines TRBV20-1 with TRBJ2-7; TRBD2 agrees at 9 bases. V gave up 6 bases and J gave up 1 base; unmatched junction bases: 7. CDR1 DFQATT and CDR2 SNEGSKA come from the germline V gene (reference sequence). The CDR3 runs 14 residues. This CDR3 is CSAVGTSRSYEQYF. As DNA, the CDR3 is TGCAGTGCCGTGGGGACTAGCCGATCCTACGAGCAGTACTTC.

In this sample, this clonotype turned up a few times. DNA for the CDR3: TGTGCCAGCAGCCGGCTATATGAGCAGTTCTTC. Its protein is CASSRLYEQFF. The chain links TRBV14 to TRBJ2-1; D uncertain. The germline V gene has CDR1 SGHDN and CDR2 FVKESK. CDR3 size: 11 residues. V was trimmed by 4 bases and J by 8 bases, leaving 6 bases between them.

The chain joins TRBV10-3 to TRBJ2-2; 7 nucleotides agree with TRBD1. CDR3 length equals 16 residues. J lost 2 bases, V lost 5 bases, and 8 bases had no gene match. CDR1 and CDR2 (germline): ENHRY, SYGVKD. CDR3 DNA sequence: TGTGCCATCAGTACCATCGGGACAGTCAACACCGGGGAGCTGTTTTTT. Translation: CAISTIGTVNTGELFF.

V and J are TRBV2 and TRBJ2-7, with D perhaps assigned TRBD1 or TRBD2 (7 bases each). With 6 bases removed from V and 10 bases from J, the gap between germline ends came to 16 bases. The CDR3 is 12 amino acids. Germline values: CDR1 SNHLY, CDR2 FYNNEI. DNA for the CDR3: TGTGCCAGCAGGGGGGAGGGACAGTCACAGTACTTC. Protein: CASRGEGQSQYF. The full variable domain, its missing parts supplied by reference TRBV2 and TRBJ2-7, is EPEVTQTPSHQVTQMGQEVILRCVPISNHLYFYWYRQILGQKVEFLVSFYNNEISEKSEIFDDQFSVERPDGSNFTLKIRSTKLEDSAMYFCASRGEGQSQYFGPGTRLTVT.

The V and J genes are TRBV12-3 or TRBV12-4 and TRBJ2-7; 9 bases align to TRBD1. With V trimmed by 6 bases and J by 6 bases, 9 bases remained unmatched. There are 14 residues in the CDR3. CDR3 in DNA: TGTGCCAGCAGAGGGGACAGGGCTTTGGGCGAGCAGTACTTC. Amino acids: CASRGDRALGEQYF.

This clonotype is deemed medium-sized. V gene TRBV30 combines with J gene TRBJ1-2; 7 bases align to TRBD1. Trimming removed 5 bases from V and 9 bases from J; junction bases left unmatched: 9. The CDR3 spans 12 residues. Germline CDR1 GTSNPN, CDR2 SVGIG (reference sequence). DNA of the CDR3: TGTGCCTGGGCAACAGGGGTGGGGAGCTACACCTTC. This encodes CAWATGVGSYTF. The full variable domain, in which reference TRBV30 and TRBJ1-2 provide the parts outside the CDR3, is SQTIHQWPATLVQPVGSPLSLECTVEGTSNPNLYWYRQAAGRGLQLLFYSVGIGQISSEVPQNLSASRPQDRQFILSSKKLLLSDSGFYLCAWATGVGSYTFGSGTRLTVV.

The chain is built from TRBV7-9 and TRBJ2-7, with 11 bases identical to TRBD1. Germline CDR1 is SEHNR and CDR2 is FQNEAQ (reference sequence). There are 15 residues in the CDR3. V trimming: 0 bases; J trimming: 6 bases; junction bases outside the gene matches: 4. Written as DNA, the CDR3 is TGTGCCAGCAGCTTAGCCGGGACAGGGGGTCTCGAGCAGTACTTC. Amino acid sequence: CASSLAGTGGLEQYF.

This clonotype was recorded many times. V usage is TRBV5-6 and J usage is TRBJ2-2; D gene unclear. With 4 bases removed from V and 4 bases from J, the gap between germline ends came to 14 bases. The CDR3 sequence is 15 residues long. Germline V gives CDR1 SGHDT, CDR2 YYEEEE. The CDR3 protein is CASSQLVVGTGELFF. In DNA form, the CDR3 reads TGTGCCAGCAGCCAGCTAGTAGTTGGCACCGGGGAGCTGTTTTTT. The full variable domain, rest sourced from reference TRBV5-6 and TRBJ2-2, is DAGVTQSPTHLIKTRGQQVTLRCSPKSGHDTVSWYQQALGQGPQFIFQYYEEEERQRGNFPDRFSGHQFPNYSSELNVNALLLGDSALYLCASSQLVVGTGELFFGEGSRLTVL.

The J gene is TRBJ2-7, the V gene TRBV5-1, with D perhaps assigned TRBD1 or TRBD2 (5 bases each). V shed 6 bases and J shed 2 bases, with 12 bases lying between them. Germline values: CDR1 SGHRS, CDR2 YFSETQ. The CDR3 loop spans 13 amino acids. This CDR3 reads CASTRGPTYEQYF. The CDR3 nucleotides read TGCGCCAGCACTAGGGGACCAACCTACGAGCAGTACTTC.